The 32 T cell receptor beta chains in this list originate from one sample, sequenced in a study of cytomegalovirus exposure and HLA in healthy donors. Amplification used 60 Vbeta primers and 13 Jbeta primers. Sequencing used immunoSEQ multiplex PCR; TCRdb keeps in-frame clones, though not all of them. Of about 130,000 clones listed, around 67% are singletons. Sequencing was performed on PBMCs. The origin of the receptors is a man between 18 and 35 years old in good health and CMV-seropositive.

The DNA for the CDR3 is TGTGCCAGCAGTGAAGACAGGGCCTATAATTCACCCCTCCACTTT. Protein product: CASSEDRAYNSPLHF. V usage is TRBV2 and J usage is TRBJ1-6; perhaps TRBD1 as D (6 bases). Trimming removed 1 base at V and 2 bases at J, with 6 bases between. Germline assignment: CDR1 SNHLY and CDR2 FYNNEI. CDR3 size: 15 residues.

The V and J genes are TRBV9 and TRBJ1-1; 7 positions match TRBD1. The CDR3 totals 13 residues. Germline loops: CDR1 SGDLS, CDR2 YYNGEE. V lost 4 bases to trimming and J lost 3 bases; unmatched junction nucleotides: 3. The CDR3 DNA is TGTGCCAGCAGCTTTGACAGGGACACTGAAGCTTTCTTT. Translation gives CASSFDRDTEAFF.

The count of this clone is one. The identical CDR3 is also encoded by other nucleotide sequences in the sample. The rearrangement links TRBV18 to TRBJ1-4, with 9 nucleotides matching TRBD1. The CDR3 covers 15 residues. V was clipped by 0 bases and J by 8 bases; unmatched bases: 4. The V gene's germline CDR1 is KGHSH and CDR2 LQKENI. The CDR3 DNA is TGTGCCAGCTCACCACCGGGACAGGGTGGAGAAAAACTGTTTTTT. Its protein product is CASSPPGQGGEKLFF.

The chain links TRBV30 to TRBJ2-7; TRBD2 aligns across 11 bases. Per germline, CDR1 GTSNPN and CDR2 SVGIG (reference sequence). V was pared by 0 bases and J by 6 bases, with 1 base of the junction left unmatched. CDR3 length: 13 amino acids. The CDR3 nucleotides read TGTGCCTGGAGTGTAACTAGCGGGAGCGAGCAGTACTTC. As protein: CAWSVTSGSEQYF. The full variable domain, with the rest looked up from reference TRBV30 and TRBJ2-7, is SQTIHQWPATLVQPVGSPLSLECTVEGTSNPNLYWYRQAAGRGLQLLFYSVGIGQISSEVPQNLSASRPQDRQFILSSKKLLLSDSGFYLCAWSVTSGSEQYFGPGTRLTVT.

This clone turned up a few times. The CDR3 sequence is CASSGGGLAGDTQYF. CDR3 nucleotide sequence: TGTGCCAGCAGCGGCGGGGGACTAGCGGGAGATACGCAGTATTTT. The V gene is TRBV9, the J gene TRBJ2-3, with 12 bases aligning to TRBD2. The CDR3 loop spans 15 amino acids. The V segment lost 3 bases and the J segment 5 bases; nucleotides outside the gene matches: 4. CDR1 SGDLS and CDR2 YYNGEE come from the germline V gene. Full variable domain (outside the CDR3, taken from reference TRBV9 and TRBJ2-3): DSGVTQTPKHLITATGQRVTLRCSPRSGDLSVYWYQQSLDQGLQFLIQYYNGEERAKGNILERFSAQQFPDLHSELNLSSLELGDSALYFCASSGGGLAGDTQYFGPGTRLTVL.

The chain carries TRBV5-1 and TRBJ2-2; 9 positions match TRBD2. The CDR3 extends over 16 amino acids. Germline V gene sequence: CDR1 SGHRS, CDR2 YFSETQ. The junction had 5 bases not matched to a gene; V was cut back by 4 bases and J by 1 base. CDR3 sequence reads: CASSPGLALNTGELFF. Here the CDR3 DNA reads TGCGCCAGCAGCCCGGGACTAGCCTTGAACACCGGGGAGCTGTTTTTT. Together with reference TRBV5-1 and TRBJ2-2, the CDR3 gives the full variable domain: KAGVTQTPRYLIKTRGQQVTLSCSPISGHRSVSWYQQTPGQGLQFLFEYFSETQRNKGNFPGRFSGRQFSNSRSEMNVSTLELGDSALYLCASSPGLALNTGELFFGEGSRLTVL.

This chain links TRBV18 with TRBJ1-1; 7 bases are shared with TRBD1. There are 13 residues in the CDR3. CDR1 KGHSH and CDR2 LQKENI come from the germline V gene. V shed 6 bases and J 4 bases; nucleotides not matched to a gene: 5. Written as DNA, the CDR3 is TGTGCCAGCTCCCGGGACAGCGGCACTGAAGCTTTCTTT. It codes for CASSRDSGTEAFF.

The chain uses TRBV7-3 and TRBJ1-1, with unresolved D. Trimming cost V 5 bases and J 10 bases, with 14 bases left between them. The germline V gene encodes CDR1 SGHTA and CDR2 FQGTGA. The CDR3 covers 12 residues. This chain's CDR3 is CASSRKGGVAFF. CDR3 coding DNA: TGTGCCAGCAGCCGAAAGGGAGGTGTAGCTTTCTTT.

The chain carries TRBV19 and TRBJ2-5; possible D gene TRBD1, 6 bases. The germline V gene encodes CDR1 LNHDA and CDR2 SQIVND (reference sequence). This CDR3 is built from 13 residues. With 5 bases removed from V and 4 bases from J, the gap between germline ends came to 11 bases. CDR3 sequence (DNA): TGTGCCAGTAGTGTACAGGGAGCAGAGACCCAGTACTTC. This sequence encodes CASSVQGAETQYF.

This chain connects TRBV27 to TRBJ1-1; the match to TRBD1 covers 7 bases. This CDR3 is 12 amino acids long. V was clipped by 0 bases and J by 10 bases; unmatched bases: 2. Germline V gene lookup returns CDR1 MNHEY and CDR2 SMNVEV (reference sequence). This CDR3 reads CASSLSGGRAFF. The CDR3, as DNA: TGTGCCAGCAGTTTATCAGGGGGCCGAGCTTTCTTT.

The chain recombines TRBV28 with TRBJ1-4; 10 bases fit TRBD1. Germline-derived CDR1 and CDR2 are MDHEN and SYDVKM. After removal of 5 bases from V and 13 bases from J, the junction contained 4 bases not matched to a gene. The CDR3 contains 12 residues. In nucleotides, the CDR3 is TGTGCCAGCAGTCGACAGGGGGCACGACTGTTTTTT. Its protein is CASSRQGARLFF.

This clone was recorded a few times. The CDR3 nucleotides read TGTGCCAGCAGTACCCTACGGGGCTACACCTTC. Amino acids: CASSTLRGYTF. V is TRBV28 and J is TRBJ1-2; D gene ambiguous. The germline V gene has CDR1 MDHEN and CDR2 SYDVKM. Trimming took off 5 bases at V and 8 bases at J, with 9 bases between the two ends. CDR3 length equals 11 residues.

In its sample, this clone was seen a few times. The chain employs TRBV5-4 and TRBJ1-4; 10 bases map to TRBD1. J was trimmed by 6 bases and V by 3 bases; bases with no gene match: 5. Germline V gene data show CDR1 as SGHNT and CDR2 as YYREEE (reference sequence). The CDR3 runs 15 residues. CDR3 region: CASSSTGGGHEKLFF. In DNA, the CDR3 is TGTGCCAGCAGCTCGACAGGGGGCGGGCATGAAAAACTGTTTTTT.

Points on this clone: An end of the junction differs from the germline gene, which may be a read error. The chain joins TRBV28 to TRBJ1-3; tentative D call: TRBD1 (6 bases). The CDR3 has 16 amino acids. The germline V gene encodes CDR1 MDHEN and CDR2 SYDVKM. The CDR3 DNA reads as TGTGCCAGCACCAGGGGATCAGGGGTTTCTGGGAACACCATATATTTT. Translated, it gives CASTRGSGVSGNTIYF.

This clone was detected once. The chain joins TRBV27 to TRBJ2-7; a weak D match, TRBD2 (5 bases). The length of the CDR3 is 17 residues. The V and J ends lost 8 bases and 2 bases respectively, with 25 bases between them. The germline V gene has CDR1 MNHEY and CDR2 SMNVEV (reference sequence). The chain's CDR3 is CASGFPLRRVPPYEQYF. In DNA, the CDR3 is TGTGCCAGCGGATTCCCCCTCCGGCGGGTGCCCCCCTACGAGCAGTACTTC.

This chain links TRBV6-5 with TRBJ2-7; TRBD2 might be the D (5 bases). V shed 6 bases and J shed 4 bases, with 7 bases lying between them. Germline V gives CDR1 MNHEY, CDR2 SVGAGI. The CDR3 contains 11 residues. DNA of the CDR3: TGTGCCAGCAGCCGGGGTTACGAGCAGTACTTC. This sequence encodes CASSRGYEQYF.

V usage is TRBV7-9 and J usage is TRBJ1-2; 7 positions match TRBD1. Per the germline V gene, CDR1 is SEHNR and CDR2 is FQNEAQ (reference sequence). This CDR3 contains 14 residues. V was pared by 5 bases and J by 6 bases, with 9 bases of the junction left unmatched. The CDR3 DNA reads TGTGCCAGCAGCACACCGGGACAGATTCATGGCTACACCTTC. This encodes CASSTPGQIHGYTF.

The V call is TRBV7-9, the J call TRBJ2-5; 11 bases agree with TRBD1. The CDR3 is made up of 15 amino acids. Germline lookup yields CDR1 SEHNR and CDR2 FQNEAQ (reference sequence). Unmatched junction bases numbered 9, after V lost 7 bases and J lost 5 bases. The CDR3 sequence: CASKARTGGRETQYF. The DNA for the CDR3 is TGTGCCAGCAAGGCGCGGACAGGGGGCCGGGAGACCCAGTACTTC.

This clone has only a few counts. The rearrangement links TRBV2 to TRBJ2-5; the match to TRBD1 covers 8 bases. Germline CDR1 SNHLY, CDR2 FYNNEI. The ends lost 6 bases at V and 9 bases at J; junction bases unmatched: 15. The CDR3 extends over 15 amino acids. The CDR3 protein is CASSSPGQGVEAQYF. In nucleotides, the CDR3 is TGTGCCAGCAGCTCCCCAGGACAGGGCGTTGAGGCCCAGTACTTC.

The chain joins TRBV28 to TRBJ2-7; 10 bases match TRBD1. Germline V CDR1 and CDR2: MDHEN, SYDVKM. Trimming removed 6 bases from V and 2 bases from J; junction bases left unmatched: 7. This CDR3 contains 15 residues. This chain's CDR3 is CASRTGTGVAYEQYF. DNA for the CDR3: TGTGCCAGCAGAACTGGGACAGGGGTTGCCTACGAGCAGTACTTC.

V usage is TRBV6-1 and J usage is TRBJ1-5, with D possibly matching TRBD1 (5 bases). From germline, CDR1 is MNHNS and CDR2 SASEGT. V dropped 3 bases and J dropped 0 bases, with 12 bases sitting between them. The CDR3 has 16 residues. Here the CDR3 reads CASSDVQVYSNQPQHF. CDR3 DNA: TGTGCCAGCAGTGACGTACAGGTCTATAGCAATCAGCCCCAGCATTTT.

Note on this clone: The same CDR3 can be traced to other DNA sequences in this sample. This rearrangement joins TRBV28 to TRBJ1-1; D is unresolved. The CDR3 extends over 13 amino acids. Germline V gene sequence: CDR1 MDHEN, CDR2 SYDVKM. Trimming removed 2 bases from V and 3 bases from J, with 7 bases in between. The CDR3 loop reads CASSLRRDTEAFF. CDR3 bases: TGTGCCAGCAGTTTAAGGAGGGACACTGAAGCTTTCTTT.

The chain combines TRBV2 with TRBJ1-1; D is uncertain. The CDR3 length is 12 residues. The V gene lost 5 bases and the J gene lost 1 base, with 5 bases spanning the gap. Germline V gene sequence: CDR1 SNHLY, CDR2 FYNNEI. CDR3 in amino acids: CASSLGNTEAFF. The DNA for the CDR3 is TGTGCCAGCAGTCTCGGGAACACTGAAGCTTTCTTT.

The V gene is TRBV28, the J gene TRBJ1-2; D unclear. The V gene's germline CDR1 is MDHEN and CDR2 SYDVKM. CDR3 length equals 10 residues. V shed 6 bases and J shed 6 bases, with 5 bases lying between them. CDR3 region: CASSRDGYTF. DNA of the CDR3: TGTGCCAGCAGCCGGGATGGCTACACCTTC.

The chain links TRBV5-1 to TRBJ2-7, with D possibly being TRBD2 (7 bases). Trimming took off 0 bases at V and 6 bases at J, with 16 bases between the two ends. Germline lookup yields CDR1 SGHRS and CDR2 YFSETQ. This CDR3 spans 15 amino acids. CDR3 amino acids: CASSLEAGANFEQYF. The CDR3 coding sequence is TGCGCCAGCAGCTTGGAGGCGGGGGCGAATTTCGAGCAGTACTTC.

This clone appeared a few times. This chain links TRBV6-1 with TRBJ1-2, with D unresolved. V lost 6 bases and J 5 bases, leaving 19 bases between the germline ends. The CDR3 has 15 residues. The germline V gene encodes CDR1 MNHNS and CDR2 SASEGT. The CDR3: CASSLEPRVPYGYTF. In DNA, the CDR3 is TGTGCCAGCAGCCTTGAACCCCGGGTCCCTTATGGCTACACCTTC.

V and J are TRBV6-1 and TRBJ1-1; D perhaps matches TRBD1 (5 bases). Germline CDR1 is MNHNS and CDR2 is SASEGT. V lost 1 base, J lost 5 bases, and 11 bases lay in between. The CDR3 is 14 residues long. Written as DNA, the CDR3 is TGTGCCAGCAGTGAAGTAGGCAGGGCTACTGAAGCTTTCTTT. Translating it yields CASSEVGRATEAFF.

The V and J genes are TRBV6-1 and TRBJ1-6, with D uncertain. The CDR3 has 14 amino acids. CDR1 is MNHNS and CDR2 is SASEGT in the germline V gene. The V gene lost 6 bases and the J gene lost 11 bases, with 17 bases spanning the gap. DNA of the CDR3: TGTGCCAGCAGCGACGGACGGCGGACTACACCCCTCCACTTT. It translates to CASSDGRRTTPLHF.

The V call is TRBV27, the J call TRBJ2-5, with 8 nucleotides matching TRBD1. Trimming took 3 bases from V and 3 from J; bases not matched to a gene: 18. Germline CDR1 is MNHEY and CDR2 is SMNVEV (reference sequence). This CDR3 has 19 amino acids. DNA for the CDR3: TGTGCCAGCAGTTTGCTCAGAAATTTGGACAGGGTAGGGGAAGAGACCCAGTACTTC. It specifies CASSLLRNLDRVGEETQYF.

The CDR3 DNA sequence: TGTGCCAGTAGTATAGATCGTTGGTTTATGAGTGGATCCGGGTACCCTGACAATGAGCAGTTCTTC. Its translation: CASSIDRWFMSGSGYPDNEQFF. This chain joins TRBV19 and TRBJ2-1; D is unclear. The germline V gene has CDR1 LNHDA and CDR2 SQIVND (reference sequence). Trimming removed 0 bases at V and 5 bases at J, with 32 bases between. The CDR3 covers 22 residues.

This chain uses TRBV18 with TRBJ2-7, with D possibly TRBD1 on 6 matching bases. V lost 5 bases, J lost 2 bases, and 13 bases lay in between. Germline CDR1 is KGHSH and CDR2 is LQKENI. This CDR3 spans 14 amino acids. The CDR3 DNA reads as TGTGCCAGCTCAAGGGCAGGGGCTACCTACGAGCAGTACTTC. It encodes CASSRAGATYEQYF.

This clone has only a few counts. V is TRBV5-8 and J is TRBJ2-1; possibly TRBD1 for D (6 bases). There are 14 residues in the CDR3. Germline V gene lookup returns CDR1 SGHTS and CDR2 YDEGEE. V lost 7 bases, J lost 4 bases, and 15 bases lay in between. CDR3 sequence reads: CASPRQETYNEQFF. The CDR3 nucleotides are TGTGCCAGCCCCAGACAGGAGACATACAATGAGCAGTTCTTC.